The 10 T cell receptor beta chains given below trace back to one sample, sequenced in a study of beta chain features in type 1 diabetes. The sequenced template was cDNA made from the entire isolated RNA. Using immunoSEQ multiplex PCR, the repertoire was profiled, and TCRdb retains in-frame clones only, with some absent. The sample contains 350,000 to 450,000 clones, about 15% of which appear only once. The specimen was naive CD4+ T cells from blood. The receptor set was obtained from a man aged 25 to 45 in good health.

This chain joins TRBV11-2 and TRBJ2-7; TRBD1 agrees at 9 bases. Germline CDR1 reads SGHAT; CDR2 reads FQNNGV. The length of the CDR3 is 16 residues. After removal of 7 bases from V and 1 base from J, the junction contained 11 bases not matched to a gene. The DNA for the CDR3 is TGTGCCAGCACTTCACAGGGGGCCCCGTCTTCCTACGAGCAGTACTTC. Translating it yields CASTSQGAPSSYEQYF.

The chain carries TRBV11-3 and TRBJ2-4; weak D call: TRBD2 (5 bases). V was pared by 5 bases and J by 1 base, with 18 bases between. Per the germline V gene, CDR1 is SGHNT and CDR2 is YENEEA. The CDR3 is made up of 17 amino acids. The CDR3, as DNA: TGTGCCAGCAGCCTCTCTGTAGCGAGAGCCGCCAAAAACATTCAGTACTTC. Translating gives CASSLSVARAAKNIQYF.

V usage is TRBV18 and J usage is TRBJ2-5, with 11 nucleotides matching TRBD2. The germline V gene encodes CDR1 KGHSH and CDR2 LQKENI. The V gene end was trimmed by 4 bases and the J gene end by 4 bases; junction bases not matched to a gene: 8. The CDR3 has 16 amino acids. The CDR3 coding sequence is TGTGCCAGCTCACTTCAACTAGCGGGGGCCTCAGAGACCCAGTACTTC. Residues: CASSLQLAGASETQYF.

J is TRBJ2-7 and V is TRBV5-6; D remains ambiguous. The CDR3 consists of 11 residues. Germline V gene lookup returns CDR1 SGHDT and CDR2 YYEEEE. Trimming took off 5 bases at V and 3 bases at J, with 6 bases between the two ends. The chain's CDR3 is CASSRSYEQYV. The CDR3 DNA is TGTGCCAGCAGTAGGAGCTACGAGCAGTACGTC.

This clone has more than one count but fewer than ten. The genes are TRBV21-1 and TRBJ2-1; the D call TRBD2 from the table was never checked on the DNA. TRBV21-1 is reported as a pseudogene. The CDR3 is 15 amino acids. The CDR3 nucleotides read TGTGCCAGCAGCAATTACGGGGACTTTCACAATGAGCAGTTCTTC. Protein sequence: CASSNYGDFHNEQFF.

In this sample, this clone turned up many times. This chain uses TRBV30 with TRBJ2-3; D ambiguous. V was shortened by 3 bases and J by 10 bases, with 17 bases between the two germline ends. CDR1 is GTSNPN and CDR2 is SVGIG in the germline V gene (reference sequence). The CDR3 contains 13 residues. CDR3 DNA: TGTGCCTGGAGCTCGGGCCCTTTCGACGCGCAGTATTTT. It is translated as CAWSSGPFDAQYF.

This clone was observed a few times. The chain carries TRBV5-1 and TRBJ1-2; possibly TRBD1 for D (5 bases). Trimming left V 4 bases short and J 6 bases short, with 16 bases between. The CDR3 contains 14 residues. Germline CDR1 reads SGHRS; CDR2 reads YFSETQ. CDR3 amino acids: CASSADGALNGYTF. As DNA, the CDR3 is TGCGCCAGCAGCGCGGACGGGGCTCTGAATGGCTACACCTTC.

In this sample, this clone turned up a few times. J is TRBJ1-2 and V is TRBV30; the match to TRBD1 covers 8 bases. Germline values: CDR1 GTSNPN, CDR2 SVGIG (reference sequence). This CDR3 comprises 16 residues. With V trimmed by 4 bases and J by 3 bases, 13 bases remained unmatched. The CDR3 region has the DNA TGTGCCTGGACGCCGGGACAGGAAGAGAGGGACTATGGCTACACCTTC. Encoded protein: CAWTPGQEERDYGYTF.

The rearrangement uses TRBV11-1 and TRBJ2-5, with a weak D call TRBD2 (5 bases). Between the trimmed V and J ends, which lost 5 bases and 4 bases, there was a span of 11 bases. The V gene's germline CDR1 is SGHAT and CDR2 FQDESV (reference sequence). This CDR3 contains 13 residues. CDR3 amino acids: CASSPPGGETQYF. The CDR3 nucleotides are TGTGCCAGCAGCCCCCCAGGAGGAGAGACCCAGTACTTC.

This clone was counted between two and nine times. The genes are TRBV18 and TRBJ2-3; D unclear. Per the germline V gene, CDR1 is KGHSH and CDR2 is LQKENI. The CDR3 is made up of 15 amino acids. V was shortened by 5 bases and J by 2 bases, with 14 bases between the two germline ends. The CDR3 nucleotides read TGTGCCAGCTCAGCGCCGAGACGGACCACAGATACGCAGTATTTT. It is translated as CASSAPRRTTDTQYF. Full variable domain (remainder filled in from reference TRBV18 and TRBJ2-3): NAGVMQNPRHLVRRRGQEARLRCSPMKGHSHVYWYRQLPEEGLKFMVYLQKENIIDESGMPKERFSAEFPKEGPSILRIQQVVRGDSAAYFCASSAPRRTTDTQYFGPGTRLTVL.